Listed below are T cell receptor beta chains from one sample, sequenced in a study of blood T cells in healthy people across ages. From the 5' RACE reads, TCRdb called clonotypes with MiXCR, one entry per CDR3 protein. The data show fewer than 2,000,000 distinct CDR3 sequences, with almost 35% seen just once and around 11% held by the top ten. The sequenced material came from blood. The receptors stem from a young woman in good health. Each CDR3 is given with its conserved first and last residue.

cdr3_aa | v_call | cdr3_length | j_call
CASSSLRGMQGYTF | TRBV11-2 | 14 | TRBJ1-2
CSAREKGGKASNQPQHF | TRBV20-1 | 17 | TRBJ1-5
CASSQDWLAGEFSDTQYF | TRBV3-1 | 18 | TRBJ2-3
CASSYLAGQYEQYF | TRBV6-6 | 14 | TRBJ2-7
CASSPLGGIGYEQYF | TRBV27 | 15 | TRBJ2-7
CASSQSSPYNEQFF | TRBV4-1 | 14 | TRBJ2-1
CAISEGAQGQTQYF | TRBV10-3 | 14 | TRBJ2-5
CASSFQGQETQYF | TRBV5-1 | 13 | TRBJ2-5
CASSCPLGYGGNTEAFF | TRBV6-6 | 17 | TRBJ1-1
CASSYRGTEQFF | TRBV27 | 12 | TRBJ2-1
CASSLKAGGPYKQFF | TRBV7-3 | 15 | TRBJ2-1
CASSHEDSYEQYF | TRBV18 | 13 | TRBJ2-7
CASSVTRDYTDTQYF | TRBV7-2 | 15 | TRBJ2-3
CARSYPSQGVRTEAFF | TRBV6-6 | 16 | TRBJ1-1
CASSPIGLASTDTQYF | TRBV27 | 16 | TRBJ2-3
CAISETEGLGGETQYF | TRBV10-3 | 16 | TRBJ2-5
CASRLLETQYF | TRBV6-5 | 11 | TRBJ2-5
CASSHATGRGTQYF | TRBV5-1 | 14 | .
CASLPTRSGANVLTF | TRBV6-1 | 15 | TRBJ2-6
CASSFPDSAYNEQFF | TRBV28 | 15 | TRBJ2-1
CASIPRQGDHRRAETQYF | TRBV21-1 | 18 | TRBJ2-5
CASSLVEGANEKLFF | TRBV7-9 | 15 | TRBJ1-4
CASSLPTSGGTYEQYF | TRBV28 | 16 | TRBJ2-7
CATSGASLNEQFF | TRBV24-1 | 13 | TRBJ2-1
CSARVTGQETQYF | TRBV20-1 | 13 | TRBJ2-5
CASRKTGALPSYEQYF | TRBV5-5 | 16 | TRBJ2-7
CASSPRDNYNEQFF | TRBV7-9 | 14 | TRBJ2-1
CSVEAGDEKLFF | TRBV29-1 | 12 | TRBJ1-4